The clone carrying this T cell receptor beta chain was seen a few times. The target antigen is unknown. Profiling relied on immunoSEQ multiplex PCR, and the TCRdb table lists in-frame clones only, not all of them. The repertoire includes 55,000 to 75,000 clones, about four fifths of them detected once, and 5% sits in the top ten. This record comes from a study of OX40 agonist ivuxolimab in advanced cancers. Background on the study: Patients received ivuxolimab, an agonistic anti-OX40 (CD134) antibody. Patients were around 83% male with ages roughly 20 to 80, mean approximately 62. Checkpoint inhibitors had been given previously to 40% of patients. General study points: In CD8+ T cells, expanded clones were on average more numerous than in CD4+.

The sequencing here drew on CD4+ or CD8+ T cells sorted from blood, taken in a trial of the OX40 agonist ivuxolimab. The sequence was obtained from an adult with an advanced solid tumor such as melanoma, head and neck, liver or kidney cancer.

CDR3: CASSLQGETQYF. DNA for the CDR3: TGCGCCAGCAGCTTGCAGGGAGAGACCCAGTACTTC. The chain carries TRBV5-1 and TRBJ2-5; the D gene is possibly TRBD1 (5 bases). Germline CDR1 SGHRS, CDR2 YFSETQ. V lost 1 base and J 4 bases, leaving 5 bases between the germline ends. The CDR3 is 12 residues long.